This T cell receptor beta chain came from a study of T cell responses to AZD1222 COVID-19 vaccine. Regarding the study as a whole: Recipients of two AZD1222 doses showed rising Spike-specific TCR breadth and depth. White British people made up most donors, females outnumbered males, and clonal diversity was possibly underestimated. Of spike-specific TCRs, nearly half reportedly target regions left unmutated in variants.

Germline CDR1 and CDR2: MNHEY and SVGAGI. This CDR3 has 15 residues. V lost 5 bases, J lost 2 bases, and 7 bases stayed unmatched. TCRdb keeps only in-frame clones here, not all; method: immunoSEQ multiplex PCR. This repertoire shows 85,000 to 130,000 clones, less than 95% found once; its top ten account for less than 9.5%. This clone appeared a single time. Its antigen remains unidentified. The source of this sequence is an adult who received the AZD1222 COVID-19 vaccine. The source material was peripheral blood, sampled 28 days after the second AZD1222 dose. The chain recombines TRBV6-5 with TRBJ1-1; TRBD1 agrees at 8 bases. Here the CDR3 DNA reads TGTGCCAGCAGTCCTACAGGGGGTGATAACACTGAAGCTTTCTTT. Its translation: CASSPTGGDNTEAFF.